This entry concerns a single T cell receptor (beta chain). No antigen is known for it. Only in-frame clones appear in the TCRdb table, and some are missing; sequencing was by immunoSEQ multiplex PCR. The repertoire holds 2.3 million or so clones, with roughly 93% as singletons. This record belongs to a study of shared clonotypes between healthy human individuals. Study-level points and caveats: What naive subsets generally showed was a larger estimated richness than memory subsets showed.

The CDR3 spans 14 residues. Germline loops: CDR1 SGHRS, CDR2 YFSETQ. V was clipped by 5 bases and J by 8 bases, with 19 bases between them. This TCR came from a man aged 18-30 years in good health. Some clones in this sample may be carry-over from other donors' samples. The chain uses TRBV5-1 and TRBJ1-2; D gene ambiguous. Input material: naive CD4+ T cells from PBMCs. This sample's subset: CD45RA+ positively selected. The chain's CDR3 is CASRQEPIYLGYTF. In DNA form, the CDR3 reads TGCGCCAGCAGGCAGGAACCTATCTATCTGGGCTACACCTTC.